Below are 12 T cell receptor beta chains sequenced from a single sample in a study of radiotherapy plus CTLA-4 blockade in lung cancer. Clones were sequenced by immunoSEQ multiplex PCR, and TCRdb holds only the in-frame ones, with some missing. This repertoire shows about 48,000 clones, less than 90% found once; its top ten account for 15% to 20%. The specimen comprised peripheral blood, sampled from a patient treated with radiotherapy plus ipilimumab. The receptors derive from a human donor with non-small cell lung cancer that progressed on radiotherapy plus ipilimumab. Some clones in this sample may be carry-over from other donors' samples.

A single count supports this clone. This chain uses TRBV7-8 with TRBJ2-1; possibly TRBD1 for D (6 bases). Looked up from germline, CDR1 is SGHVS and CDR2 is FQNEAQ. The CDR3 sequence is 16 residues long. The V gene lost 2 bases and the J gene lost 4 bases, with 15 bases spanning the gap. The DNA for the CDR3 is TGTGCCAGCAGCTTATTCAGCAGGGGAGTGTACAATGAGCAGTTCTTC. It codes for CASSLFSRGVYNEQFF.

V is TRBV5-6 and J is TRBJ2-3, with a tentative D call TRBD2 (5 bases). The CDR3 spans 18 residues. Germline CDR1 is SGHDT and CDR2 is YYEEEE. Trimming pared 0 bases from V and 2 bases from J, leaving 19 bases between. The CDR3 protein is CASSLVPGSPLVTDTQYF. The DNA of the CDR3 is TGTGCCAGCAGCTTGGTACCGGGGTCCCCCCTGGTCACAGATACGCAGTATTTT.

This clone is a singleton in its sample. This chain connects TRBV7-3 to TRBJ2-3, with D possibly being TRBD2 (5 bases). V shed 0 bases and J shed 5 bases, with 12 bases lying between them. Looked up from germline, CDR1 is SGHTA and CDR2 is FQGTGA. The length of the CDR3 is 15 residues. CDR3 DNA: TGTGCCAGCAGCTTAACGGGAGACGGGGTAGATACGCAGTATTTT. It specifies CASSLTGDGVDTQYF. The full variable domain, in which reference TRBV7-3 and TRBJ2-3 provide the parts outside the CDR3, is GAGVSQTPSNKVTEKGKYVELRCDPISGHTALYWYRQSLGQGPEFLIYFQGTGAADDSGLPNDRFFAVRPEGSVSTLKIQRTERGDSAVYLCASSLTGDGVDTQYFGPGTRLTVL.

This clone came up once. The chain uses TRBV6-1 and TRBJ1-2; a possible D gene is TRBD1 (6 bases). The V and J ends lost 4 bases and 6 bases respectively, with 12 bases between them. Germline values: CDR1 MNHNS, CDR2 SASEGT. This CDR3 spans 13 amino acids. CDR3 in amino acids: CASSVRGRDGYTF. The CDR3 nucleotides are TGTGCCAGCAGTGTCAGGGGAAGGGATGGCTACACCTTC.

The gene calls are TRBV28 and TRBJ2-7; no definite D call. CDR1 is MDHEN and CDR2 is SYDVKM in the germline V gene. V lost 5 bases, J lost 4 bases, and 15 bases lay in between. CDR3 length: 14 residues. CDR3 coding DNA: TGTGCCAGCAGTACCGACTGGCTTAAATACGAGCAGTACTTC. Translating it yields CASSTDWLKYEQYF.

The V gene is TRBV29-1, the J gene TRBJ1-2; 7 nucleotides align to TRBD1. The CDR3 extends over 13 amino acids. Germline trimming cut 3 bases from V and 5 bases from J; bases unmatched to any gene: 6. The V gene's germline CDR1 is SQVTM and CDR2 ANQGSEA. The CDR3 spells CSVDQQGNYGYTF. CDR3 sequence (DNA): TGCAGCGTTGACCAACAGGGGAATTATGGCTACACCTTC.

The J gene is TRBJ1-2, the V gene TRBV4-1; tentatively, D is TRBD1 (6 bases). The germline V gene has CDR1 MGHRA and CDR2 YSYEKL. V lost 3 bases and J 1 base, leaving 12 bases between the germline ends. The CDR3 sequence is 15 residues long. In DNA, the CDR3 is TGCGCCAGCAGCCAGGGGGGGGCGGATAACTATGGCTACACCTTC. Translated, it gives CASSQGGADNYGYTF.

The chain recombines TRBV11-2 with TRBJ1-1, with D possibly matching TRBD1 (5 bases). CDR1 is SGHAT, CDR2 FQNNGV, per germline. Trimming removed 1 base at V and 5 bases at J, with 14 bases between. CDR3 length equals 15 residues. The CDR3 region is CASSLVGSGGTEAFF. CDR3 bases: TGTGCCAGCAGCTTAGTTGGGTCCGGGGGAACTGAAGCTTTCTTT.

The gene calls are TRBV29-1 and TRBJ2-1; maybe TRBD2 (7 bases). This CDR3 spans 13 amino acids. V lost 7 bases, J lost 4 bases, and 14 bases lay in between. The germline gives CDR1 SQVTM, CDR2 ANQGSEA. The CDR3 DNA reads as TGCAGCGCGAGGGGGGGCGGGTACAATGAGCAGTTCTTC. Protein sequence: CSARGGGYNEQFF.

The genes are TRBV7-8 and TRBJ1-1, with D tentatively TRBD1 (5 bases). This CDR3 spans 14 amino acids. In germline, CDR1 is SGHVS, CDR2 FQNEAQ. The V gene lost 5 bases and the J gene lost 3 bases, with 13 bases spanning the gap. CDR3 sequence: CASSPRRDYTEAFF. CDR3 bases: TGTGCCAGCAGCCCCCGCCGGGACTACACTGAAGCTTTCTTT.

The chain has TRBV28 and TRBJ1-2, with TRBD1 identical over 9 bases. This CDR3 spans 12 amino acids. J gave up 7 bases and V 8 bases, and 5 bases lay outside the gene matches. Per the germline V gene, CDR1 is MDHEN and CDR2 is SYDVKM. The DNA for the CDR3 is TGTGCCAGCGAACAGGGGGCCCGTGGCTACACCTTC. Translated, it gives CASEQGARGYTF.

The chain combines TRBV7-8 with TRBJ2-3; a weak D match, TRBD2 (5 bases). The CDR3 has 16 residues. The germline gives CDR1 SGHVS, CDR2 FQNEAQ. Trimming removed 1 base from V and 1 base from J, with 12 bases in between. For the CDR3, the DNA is TGTGCCAGCAGCTTAGTTACGGGGAGAGGCACAGATACGCAGTATTTT. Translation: CASSLVTGRGTDTQYF.